These 15 T cell receptor beta chains were all obtained from the same sample, sequenced in a study of shared clonotypes between healthy human individuals. This table comes from immunoSEQ multiplex PCR, and its TCRdb copy is limited to in-frame clones, with some not included. Of hundreds of thousands of clones listed, about three quarters are singletons. Sequencing was performed on memory CD4+ T cells sorted from blood. Noted subset: CD45RA-negative fraction. All receptors come from a woman aged 30 to 39 in good health.

Concerning this clone itself: This sample includes further DNA sequences coding for the same CDR3. This CDR3 reads CASSYGVGSYEQYF. The CDR3, as DNA: TGTGCCAGCAGTTACGGGGTGGGCTCCTACGAGCAGTACTTC. The chain links TRBV6-5 to TRBJ2-7; D not certain. Germline loops: CDR1 MNHEY, CDR2 SVGAGI. CDR3 size: 14 residues. V shed 2 bases and J shed 0 bases, with 8 bases lying between them.

This clone showed up just once. This chain links TRBV6-5 with TRBJ1-1; 7 bases align to TRBD1. The length of the CDR3 is 14 residues. The germline CDR1 and CDR2 sequences are MNHEY and SVGAGI. V was pared by 5 bases and J by 4 bases, with 7 bases of the junction left unmatched. The CDR3 region has the DNA TGTGCCAGCAGTGAAGGGGGCTATGGCACTGAAGCTTTCTTT. This gives the protein CASSEGGYGTEAFF.

A few counts support this clone. J is TRBJ2-7 and V is TRBV28; 8 bases are shared with TRBD1. J was trimmed by 6 bases and V by 2 bases; bases with no gene match: 6. This CDR3 region has 14 residues. Germline V gene data show CDR1 as MDHEN and CDR2 as SYDVKM. CDR3 DNA sequence: TGTGCCAGCAGTTTAGGGCAGGGGGCATCCGAGCAGTACTTC. Amino acid sequence: CASSLGQGASEQYF.

In its sample, this clone was seen a few times. The gene calls are TRBV2 and TRBJ1-1; D is ambiguous. V dropped 5 bases and J dropped 10 bases, with 14 bases sitting between them. Germline V gene data show CDR1 as SNHLY and CDR2 as FYNNEI. The CDR3 runs to 12 residues. CDR3: CASSSPPRGAFF. The CDR3 bases are TGTGCCAGCAGTTCTCCTCCGAGAGGAGCTTTCTTT.

This clone has only a few counts. The chain links TRBV5-1 to TRBJ2-7; 11 nucleotides line up with TRBD2. The CDR3 runs to 17 residues. V gave up 1 base and J gave up 6 bases; unmatched junction bases: 12. From germline, CDR1 is SGHRS and CDR2 YFSETQ. The CDR3 nucleotides are TGCGCCAGCAGCTTGACTAGCGGGAGTGCAGCAGCGGGCGAGCAGTACTTC. This translates into CASSLTSGSAAAGEQYF.

V and J are TRBV7-2 and TRBJ2-1; 9 bases are a match to TRBD2. Per the germline V gene, CDR1 is SGHTA and CDR2 is FQGNSA. This CDR3 has 15 residues. With 4 bases clipped from V and 7 bases from J, the junction kept 8 bases outside the gene matches. In nucleotides, the CDR3 is TGTGCCAGCAGCTCCATAGCGGGAGTAGGGAATGAGCAGTTCTTC. Protein product: CASSSIAGVGNEQFF. Drawing the rest from reference TRBV7-2 and TRBJ2-1, the complete variable domain is GAGVSQSPSNKVTEKGKDVELRCDPISGHTALYWYRQSLGQGLEFLIYFQGNSAPDKSGLPSDRFSAERTGGSVSTLTIQRTQQEDSAVYLCASSSIAGVGNEQFFGPGTRLTVL.

The rearrangement uses TRBV7-2 and TRBJ2-1; tentatively, D is TRBD2 (6 bases). Trimming removed 5 bases at V and 7 bases at J, with 18 bases between. Germline-derived CDR1 and CDR2 are SGHTA and FQGNSA. The CDR3 has 15 residues. In nucleotides, the CDR3 is TGTGCCAGCAGCCTTAGAGGCGGGATACAGAATGAGCAGTTCTTC. It yields the protein CASSLRGGIQNEQFF.

The chain has TRBV2 and TRBJ2-6, with D unresolved. Germline CDR1 SNHLY, CDR2 FYNNEI. CDR3 length: 15 amino acids. The V and J ends lost 7 bases and 4 bases respectively, with 14 bases between them. The CDR3 coding sequence is TGTGCCAGCACCCTATCCGCAGCCGGGGCCAACGTCCTGACTTTC. Translating gives CASTLSAAGANVLTF. The complete variable domain, with remaining parts taken from reference TRBV2 and TRBJ2-6, reads EPEVTQTPSHQVTQMGQEVILRCVPISNHLYFYWYRQILGQKVEFLVSFYNNEISEKSEIFDDQFSVERPDGSNFTLKIRSTKLEDSAMYFCASTLSAAGANVLTFGAGSRLTVL.

This chain uses TRBV7-7 with TRBJ2-2; D gene ambiguous. Trimming cost V 7 bases and J 5 bases, with 8 bases left between them. Germline V gene lookup returns CDR1 SSHAT and CDR2 FNYEAQ (reference sequence). The CDR3 sequence is 12 residues long. Written as DNA, the CDR3 is TGTGCCAGCAAAGGCGAAACCGGGGAGCTGTTTTTT. Protein sequence: CASKGETGELFF.

The chain joins TRBV19 to TRBJ1-1, with D perhaps matching TRBD1 (5 bases). CDR3 size: 16 residues. Trimming stripped 3 bases from V and 0 bases from J, with 14 bases between. CDR1 and CDR2 (germline): LNHDA, SQIVND (reference sequence). The CDR3 protein is CASSIEAEQVNTEAFF. The CDR3 DNA sequence: TGTGCCAGTAGTATCGAAGCAGAACAGGTGAACACTGAAGCTTTCTTT.

This clone was recorded a few times. Here the CDR3 reads CAWSNGDRGNEKLFF. CDR3 bases: TGTGCCTGGAGTAACGGGGACAGGGGGAATGAAAAACTGTTTTTT. The gene calls are TRBV30 and TRBJ1-4, with TRBD1 matching over 11 bases. J gave up 5 bases and V 2 bases, and 4 bases lay outside the gene matches. The germline gives CDR1 GTSNPN, CDR2 SVGIG (reference sequence). This CDR3 region has 15 residues.

This clone occurred a few times. The CDR3 DNA is TGCGCCAGCAGCTTCTCGGTGGGGCACACAGATACGCAGTATTTT. Its protein product is CASSFSVGHTDTQYF. The rearrangement links TRBV5-1 to TRBJ2-3; maybe TRBD1 (5 bases). The CDR3 contains 15 residues. The germline V gene has CDR1 SGHRS and CDR2 YFSETQ. The V end lost 2 bases, the J end lost 2 bases, and 12 bases lay between the germline ends.

CDR3 in amino acids: CASSLPGEKLFF. CDR3 DNA sequence: TGTGCCAGCAGCCTCCCCGGCGAAAAACTGTTTTTT. This chain joins TRBV5-4 and TRBJ1-4, with D unresolved. The V gene's germline CDR1 is SGHNT and CDR2 YYREEE (reference sequence). V gave up 4 bases and J gave up 8 bases, with 9 bases separating them. This CDR3 has 12 residues.

This clone was detected once. The chain joins TRBV5-1 to TRBJ2-7; no clear D. V lost 0 bases, J lost 6 bases, and 19 bases lay in between. The germline V gene has CDR1 SGHRS and CDR2 YFSETQ. CDR3 length equals 16 residues. The CDR3 sequence: CASSLATADMAPEQYF. The CDR3 nucleotides read TGCGCCAGCAGCTTGGCGACTGCTGACATGGCTCCCGAGCAGTACTTC.

J is TRBJ2-1 and V is TRBV6-4; the match to TRBD2 covers 12 bases. The V gene end was trimmed by 7 bases and the J gene end by 0 bases; junction bases not matched to a gene: 7. The CDR3 length is 17 residues. Germline V gene data show CDR1 as MRHNA and CDR2 as SNTAGT. This CDR3 is CASIGTSGLSSYNEQFF. CDR3 in DNA: TGTGCCAGCATCGGGACTAGCGGGCTAAGCTCCTACAATGAGCAGTTCTTC.